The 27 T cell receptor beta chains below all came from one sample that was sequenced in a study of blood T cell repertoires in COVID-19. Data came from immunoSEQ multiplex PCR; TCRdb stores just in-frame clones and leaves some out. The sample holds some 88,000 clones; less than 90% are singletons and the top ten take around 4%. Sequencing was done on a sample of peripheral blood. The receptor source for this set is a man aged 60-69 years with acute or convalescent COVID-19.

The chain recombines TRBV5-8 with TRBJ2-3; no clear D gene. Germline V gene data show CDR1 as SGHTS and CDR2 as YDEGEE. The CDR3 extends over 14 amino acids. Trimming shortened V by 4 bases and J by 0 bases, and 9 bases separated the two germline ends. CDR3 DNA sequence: TGTGCCAGCAGCCCAACGGTTAGCACAGATACGCAGTATTTT. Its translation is CASSPTVSTDTQYF.

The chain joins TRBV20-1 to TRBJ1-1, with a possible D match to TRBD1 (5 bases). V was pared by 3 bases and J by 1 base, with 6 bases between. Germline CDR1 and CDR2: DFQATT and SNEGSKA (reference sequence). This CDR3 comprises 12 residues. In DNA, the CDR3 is TGCAGTGCTAGTCAGGGGAACACTGAAGCTTTCTTT. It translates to CSASQGNTEAFF.

This CDR3 is CAWSLGTGANEQFF. The DNA of the CDR3 is TGTGCCTGGAGTCTGGGGACAGGGGCCAATGAGCAGTTCTTC. V usage is TRBV30 and J usage is TRBJ2-1, with 10 bases that match TRBD1. Trimming at V came to 2 bases and at J to 6 bases, leaving 4 bases not matched to a gene. Germline CDR1 reads GTSNPN; CDR2 reads SVGIG (reference sequence). This CDR3 has 14 amino acids. The whole variable domain, filled in from reference TRBV30 and TRBJ2-1, reads SQTIHQWPATLVQPVGSPLSLECTVEGTSNPNLYWYRQAAGRGLQLLFYSVGIGQISSEVPQNLSASRPQDRQFILSSKKLLLSDSGFYLCAWSLGTGANEQFFGPGTRLTVL.

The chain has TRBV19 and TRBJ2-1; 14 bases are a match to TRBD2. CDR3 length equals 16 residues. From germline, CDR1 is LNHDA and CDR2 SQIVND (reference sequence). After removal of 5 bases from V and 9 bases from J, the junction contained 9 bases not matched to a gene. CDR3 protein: CASSPGTSGSAGEQFF. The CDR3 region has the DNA TGTGCCAGTAGTCCCGGGACTAGCGGGAGTGCGGGTGAGCAGTTCTTC.

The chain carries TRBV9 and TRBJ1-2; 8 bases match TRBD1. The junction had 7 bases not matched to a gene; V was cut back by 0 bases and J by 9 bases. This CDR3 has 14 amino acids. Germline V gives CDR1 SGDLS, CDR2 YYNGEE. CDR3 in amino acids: CASSVGGTGMSYTF. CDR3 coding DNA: TGTGCCAGCAGCGTAGGAGGGACAGGAATGAGCTACACCTTC.

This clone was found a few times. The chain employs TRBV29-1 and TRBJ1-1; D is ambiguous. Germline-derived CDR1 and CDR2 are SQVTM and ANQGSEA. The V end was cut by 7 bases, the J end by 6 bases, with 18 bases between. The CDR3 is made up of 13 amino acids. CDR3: CSAGLGLRAEAFF. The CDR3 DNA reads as TGCAGCGCAGGACTCGGCCTCCGGGCTGAAGCTTTCTTT.

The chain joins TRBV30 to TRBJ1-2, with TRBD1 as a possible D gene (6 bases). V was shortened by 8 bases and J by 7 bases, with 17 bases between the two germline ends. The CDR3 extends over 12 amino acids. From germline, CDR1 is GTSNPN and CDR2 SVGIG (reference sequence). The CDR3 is CARGNRASGYTF. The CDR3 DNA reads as TGTGCCCGGGGGAACAGGGCTTCTGGCTACACCTTC.

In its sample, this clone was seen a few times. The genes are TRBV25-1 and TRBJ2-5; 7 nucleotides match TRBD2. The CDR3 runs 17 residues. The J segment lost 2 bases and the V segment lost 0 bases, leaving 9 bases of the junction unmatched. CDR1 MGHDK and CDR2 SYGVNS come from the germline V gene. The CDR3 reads CASSEYMASGGQETQYF. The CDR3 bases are TGTGCCAGCAGTGAATATATGGCTAGCGGAGGACAAGAGACCCAGTACTTC.

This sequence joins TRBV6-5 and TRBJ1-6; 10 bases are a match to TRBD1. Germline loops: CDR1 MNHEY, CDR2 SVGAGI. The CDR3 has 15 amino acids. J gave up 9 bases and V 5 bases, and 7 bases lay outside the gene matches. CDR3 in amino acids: CASSNRDRGVSPLHF. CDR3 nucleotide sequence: TGTGCCAGCAGTAACCGGGACAGGGGAGTTTCACCCCTCCACTTT.

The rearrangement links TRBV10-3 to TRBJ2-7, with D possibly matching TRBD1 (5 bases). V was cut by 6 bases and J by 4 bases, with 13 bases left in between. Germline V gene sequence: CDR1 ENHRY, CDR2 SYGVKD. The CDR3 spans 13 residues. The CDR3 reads CAIRRDSTYEQYF. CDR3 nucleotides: TGTGCCATCAGGAGAGACAGCACATACGAGCAGTACTTC.

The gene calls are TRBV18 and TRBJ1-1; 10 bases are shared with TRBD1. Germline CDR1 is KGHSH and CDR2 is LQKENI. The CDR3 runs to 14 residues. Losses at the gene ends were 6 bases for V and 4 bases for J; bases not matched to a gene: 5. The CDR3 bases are TGTGCCAGCTCGTCCCGACAGGGGGCCACTGAAGCTTTCTTT. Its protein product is CASSSRQGATEAFF.

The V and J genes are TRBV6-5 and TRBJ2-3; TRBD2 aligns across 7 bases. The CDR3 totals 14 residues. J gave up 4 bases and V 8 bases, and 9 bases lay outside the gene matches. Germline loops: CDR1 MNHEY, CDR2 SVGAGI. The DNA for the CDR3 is TGTGCCAGCTGTCCGCGGGAGTTGGCAGATACGCAGTATTTT. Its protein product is CASCPRELADTQYF.

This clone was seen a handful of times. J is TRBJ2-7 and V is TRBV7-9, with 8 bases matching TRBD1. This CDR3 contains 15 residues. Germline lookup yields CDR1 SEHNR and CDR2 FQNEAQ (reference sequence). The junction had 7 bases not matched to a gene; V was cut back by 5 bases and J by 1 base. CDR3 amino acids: CASSRLGDRSYEQYF. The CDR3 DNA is TGTGCCAGCAGCCGCCTTGGGGACAGGTCCTACGAGCAGTACTTC. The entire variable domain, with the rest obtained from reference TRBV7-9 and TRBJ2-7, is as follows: DTGVSQNPRHKITKRGQNVTFRCDPISEHNRLYWYRQTLGQGPEFLTYFQNEAQLEKSRLLSDRFSAERPKGSFSTLEIQRTEQGDSAMYLCASSRLGDRSYEQYFGPGTRLTVT.

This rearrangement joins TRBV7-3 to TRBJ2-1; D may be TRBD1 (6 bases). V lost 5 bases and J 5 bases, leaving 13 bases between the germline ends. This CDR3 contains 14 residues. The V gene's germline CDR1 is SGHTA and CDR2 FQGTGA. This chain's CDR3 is CASSVRDMDNEQFF. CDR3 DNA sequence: TGTGCCAGCAGCGTCCGGGACATGGACAATGAGCAGTTCTTC.

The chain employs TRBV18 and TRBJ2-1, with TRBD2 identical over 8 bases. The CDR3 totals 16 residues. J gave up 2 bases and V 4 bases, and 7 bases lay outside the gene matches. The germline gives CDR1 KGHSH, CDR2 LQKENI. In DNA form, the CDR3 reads TGTGCCAGCTCACTAGCCTCGGGAGGGCCCTACAATGAGCAGTTCTTC. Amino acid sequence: CASSLASGGPYNEQFF.

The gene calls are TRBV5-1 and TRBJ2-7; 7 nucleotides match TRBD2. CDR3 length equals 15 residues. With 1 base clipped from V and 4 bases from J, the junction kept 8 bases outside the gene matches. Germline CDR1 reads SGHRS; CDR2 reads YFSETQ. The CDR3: CASSLRSGMIYEQYF. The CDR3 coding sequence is TGCGCCAGCAGCTTGCGCAGCGGGATGATATACGAGCAGTACTTC.

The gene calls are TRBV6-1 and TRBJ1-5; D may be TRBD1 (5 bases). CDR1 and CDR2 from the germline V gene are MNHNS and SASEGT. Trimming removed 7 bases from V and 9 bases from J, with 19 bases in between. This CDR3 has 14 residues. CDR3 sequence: CASTQQDGVLPQHF. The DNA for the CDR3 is TGTGCCAGCACCCAACAGGATGGAGTGCTGCCCCAGCATTTT.

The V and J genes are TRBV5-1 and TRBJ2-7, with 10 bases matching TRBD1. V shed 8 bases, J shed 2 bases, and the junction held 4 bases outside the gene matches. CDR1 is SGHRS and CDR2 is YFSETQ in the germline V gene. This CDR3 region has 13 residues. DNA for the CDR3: TGCGCCAGTAGACAGGGGGCAACCTACGAGCAGTACTTC. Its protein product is CASRQGATYEQYF.

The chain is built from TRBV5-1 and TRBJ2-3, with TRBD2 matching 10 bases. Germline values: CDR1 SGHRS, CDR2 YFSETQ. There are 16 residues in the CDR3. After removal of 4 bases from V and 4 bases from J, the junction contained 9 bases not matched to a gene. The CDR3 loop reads CASSPPSGGSPDTQYF. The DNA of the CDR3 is TGCGCCAGCAGCCCGCCTAGCGGGGGTTCTCCAGATACGCAGTATTTT.

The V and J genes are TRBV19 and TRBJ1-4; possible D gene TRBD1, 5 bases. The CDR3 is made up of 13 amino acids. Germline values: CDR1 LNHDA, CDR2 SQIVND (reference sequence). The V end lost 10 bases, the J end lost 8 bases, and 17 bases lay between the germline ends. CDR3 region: CATAGGVREKLFF. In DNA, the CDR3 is TGTGCCACAGCGGGGGGGGTGCGGGAAAAACTGTTTTTT.

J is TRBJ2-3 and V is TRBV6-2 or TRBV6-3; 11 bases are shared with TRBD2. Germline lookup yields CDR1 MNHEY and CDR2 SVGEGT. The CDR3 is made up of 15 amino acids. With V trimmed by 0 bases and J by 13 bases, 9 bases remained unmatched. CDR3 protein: CASSYSVASGGREYF. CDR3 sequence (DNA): TGTGCCAGCAGTTACTCTGTCGCTAGCGGGGGGAGGGAGTATTTT.

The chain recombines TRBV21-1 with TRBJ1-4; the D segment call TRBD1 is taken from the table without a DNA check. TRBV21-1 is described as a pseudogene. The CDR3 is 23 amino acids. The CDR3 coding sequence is TGTGCCAGCTTACCAGGGGGGTGTGTAGGGAAAAACTTCCCCTGGGTGTGTAGGGAAAAACTGTTTTTT. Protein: CASLPGGCVGKNFPWVCREKLFF.

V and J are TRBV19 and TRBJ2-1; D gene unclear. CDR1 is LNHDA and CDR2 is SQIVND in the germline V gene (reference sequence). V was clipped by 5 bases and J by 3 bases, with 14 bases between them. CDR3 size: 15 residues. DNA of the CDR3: TGTGCCAGTAGTGTCTGGGCTCTGAACTACAATGAGCAGTTCTTC. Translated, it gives CASSVWALNYNEQFF.

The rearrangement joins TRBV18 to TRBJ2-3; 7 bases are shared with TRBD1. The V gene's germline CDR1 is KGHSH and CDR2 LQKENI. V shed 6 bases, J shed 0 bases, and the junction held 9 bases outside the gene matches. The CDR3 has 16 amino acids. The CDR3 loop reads CASSLTGSASTDTQYF. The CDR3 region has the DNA TGTGCCAGCTCCTTGACAGGGTCCGCTAGCACAGATACGCAGTATTTT.

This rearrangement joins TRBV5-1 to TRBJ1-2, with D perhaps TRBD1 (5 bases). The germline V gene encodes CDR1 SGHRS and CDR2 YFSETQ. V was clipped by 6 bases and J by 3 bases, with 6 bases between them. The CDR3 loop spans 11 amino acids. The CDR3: CASKGDYGYTF. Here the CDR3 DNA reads TGCGCCAGCAAAGGGGACTATGGCTACACCTTC.

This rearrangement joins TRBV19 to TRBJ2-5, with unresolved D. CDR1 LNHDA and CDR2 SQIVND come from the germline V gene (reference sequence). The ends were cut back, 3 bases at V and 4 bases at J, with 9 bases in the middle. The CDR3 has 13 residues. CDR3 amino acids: CASSMSYLETQYF. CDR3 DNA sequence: TGTGCCAGTAGTATGTCTTATTTAGAGACCCAGTACTTC.

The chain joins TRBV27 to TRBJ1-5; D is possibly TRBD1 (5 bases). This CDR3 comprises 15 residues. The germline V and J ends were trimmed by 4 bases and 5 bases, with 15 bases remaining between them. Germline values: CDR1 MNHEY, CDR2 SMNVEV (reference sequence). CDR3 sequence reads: CASSSWTAGDQPQHF. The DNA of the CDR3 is TGTGCCAGCAGTTCCTGGACGGCGGGGGATCAGCCCCAGCATTTT.